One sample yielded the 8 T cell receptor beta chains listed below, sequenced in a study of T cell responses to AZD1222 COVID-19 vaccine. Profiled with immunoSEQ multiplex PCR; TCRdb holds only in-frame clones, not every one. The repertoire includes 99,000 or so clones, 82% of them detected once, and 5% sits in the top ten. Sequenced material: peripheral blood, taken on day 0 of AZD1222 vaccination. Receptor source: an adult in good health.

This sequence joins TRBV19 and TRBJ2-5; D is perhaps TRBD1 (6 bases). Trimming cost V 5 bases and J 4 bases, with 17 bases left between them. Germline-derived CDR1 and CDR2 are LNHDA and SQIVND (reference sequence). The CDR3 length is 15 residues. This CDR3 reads CASSQDRRTSETQYF. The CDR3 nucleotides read TGTGCCAGTAGTCAAGACAGGCGAACGTCAGAGACCCAGTACTTC.

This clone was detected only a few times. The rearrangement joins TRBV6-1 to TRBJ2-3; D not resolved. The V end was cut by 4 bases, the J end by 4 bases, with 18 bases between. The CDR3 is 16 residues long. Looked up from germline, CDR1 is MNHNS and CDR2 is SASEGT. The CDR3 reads CASSASPGDGSDTQYF. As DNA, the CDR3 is TGTGCCAGCAGTGCCAGCCCGGGCGACGGATCAGATACGCAGTATTTT.

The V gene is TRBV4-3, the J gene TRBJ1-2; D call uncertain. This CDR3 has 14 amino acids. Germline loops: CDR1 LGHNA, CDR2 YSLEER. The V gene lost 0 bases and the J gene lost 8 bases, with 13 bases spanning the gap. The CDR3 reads CASSQEQRYGGYTF. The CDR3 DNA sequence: TGCGCCAGCAGCCAAGAACAGCGGTATGGGGGCTACACCTTC.

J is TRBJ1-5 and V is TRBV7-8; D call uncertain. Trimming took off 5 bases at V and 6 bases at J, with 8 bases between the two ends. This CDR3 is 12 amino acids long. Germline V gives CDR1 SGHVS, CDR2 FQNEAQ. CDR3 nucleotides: TGTGCCAGCAGCCCCGATTTTCAGCCCCAGCATTTT. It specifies CASSPDFQPQHF.

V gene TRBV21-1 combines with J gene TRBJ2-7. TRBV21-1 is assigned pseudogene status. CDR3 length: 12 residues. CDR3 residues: CASISPRDERYF. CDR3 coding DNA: TGTGCCAGCATCTCTCCCCGGGACGAGAGATACTTC.

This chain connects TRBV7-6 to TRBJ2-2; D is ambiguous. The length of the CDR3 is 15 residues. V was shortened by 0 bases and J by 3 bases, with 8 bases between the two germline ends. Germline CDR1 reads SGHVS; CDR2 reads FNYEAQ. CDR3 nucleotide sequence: TGTGCCAGCAGCTTAGCGGCAGCTTACACCGGGGAGCTGTTTTTT. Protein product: CASSLAAAYTGELFF.

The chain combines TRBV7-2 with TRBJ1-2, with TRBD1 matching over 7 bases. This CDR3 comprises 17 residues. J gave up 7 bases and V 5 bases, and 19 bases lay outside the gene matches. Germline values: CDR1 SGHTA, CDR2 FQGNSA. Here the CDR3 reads CASSPSSGQGGGFGYTF. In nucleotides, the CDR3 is TGTGCCAGCAGCCCAAGTTCGGGGCAGGGGGGCGGATTTGGCTACACCTTC. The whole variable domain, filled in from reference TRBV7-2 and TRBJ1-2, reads GAGVSQSPSNKVTEKGKDVELRCDPISGHTALYWYRQSLGQGLEFLIYFQGNSAPDKSGLPSDRFSAERTGGSVSTLTIQRTQQEDSAVYLCASSPSSGQGGGFGYTFGSGTRLTVV.

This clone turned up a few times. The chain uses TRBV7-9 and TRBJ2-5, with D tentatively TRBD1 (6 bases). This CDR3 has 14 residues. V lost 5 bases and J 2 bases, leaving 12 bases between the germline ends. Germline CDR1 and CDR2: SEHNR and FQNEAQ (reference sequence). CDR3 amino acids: CASSRGQLQETQYF. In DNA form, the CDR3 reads TGTGCCAGCAGCCGCGGACAGCTACAAGAGACCCAGTACTTC.